Following are 22 T cell receptor beta chains from one sample sequenced in a study of blood T cell repertoires in COVID-19. Assay: immunoSEQ multiplex PCR; the TCRdb copy retains only in-frame clones and omits some. The table includes approximately 220,000 clones, 83% detected once. Sequences were obtained from PBMCs or T cells enriched from blood (not recorded which). These receptors originate from a woman between 50 and 59 years old who had been exposed to COVID-19.

This chain uses TRBV4-2 with TRBJ2-7; D perhaps matches TRBD2 (6 bases). V dropped 3 bases and J dropped 3 bases, with 21 bases sitting between them. CDR1 is LGHNA and CDR2 is YNFKEQ in the germline V gene. The CDR3 has 17 residues. The CDR3 spells CASSHAPGGGMSYEQYF. The CDR3 nucleotides are TGTGCCAGCAGCCATGCCCCTGGTGGCGGGATGAGCTACGAGCAGTACTTC.

In regard to this clone: This same CDR3 is encoded by further DNA sequences in the sample. This chain uses TRBV9 with TRBJ2-1; 10 nucleotides match TRBD1. The CDR3 contains 14 residues. Germline V gives CDR1 SGDLS, CDR2 YYNGEE. V was pared by 3 bases and J by 6 bases, with 3 bases of the junction left unmatched. The DNA for the CDR3 is TGTGCCAGCAGCGCCCGGACAGGGGGCAATGAGCAGTTCTTC. Protein sequence: CASSARTGGNEQFF. The full variable domain, rest sourced from reference TRBV9 and TRBJ2-1, is DSGVTQTPKHLITATGQRVTLRCSPRSGDLSVYWYQQSLDQGLQFLIQYYNGEERAKGNILERFSAQQFPDLHSELNLSSLELGDSALYFCASSARTGGNEQFFGPGTRLTVL.

This clone is a singleton in its sample. This chain uses TRBV14 with TRBJ1-2; no clear D. Germline V lookup: CDR1 SGHDN, CDR2 FVKESK. The CDR3 runs to 14 residues. Trimming took off 0 bases at V and 4 bases at J, with 9 bases between the two ends. CDR3 in DNA: TGTGCCAGCAGCCAAGAATCCAGGATCTATGGCTACACCTTC. It specifies CASSQESRIYGYTF.

The J gene is TRBJ1-1, the V gene TRBV5-1; 8 bases map to TRBD1. V gave up 0 bases and J gave up 11 bases; unmatched junction bases: 12. Germline V gene sequence: CDR1 SGHRS, CDR2 YFSETQ. This CDR3 region has 15 residues. The CDR3 region has the DNA TGCGCCAGCAGCTTGGTACCAGGGGGCGCTGGCGACGCTTTCTTT. It translates to CASSLVPGGAGDAFF.

CDR3 nucleotide sequence: TGTGCCAGCAGCTTAGGTAGCGGGGGGGCCGCAGAGACCCAGTACTTC. It specifies CASSLGSGGAAETQYF. The genes are TRBV7-6 and TRBJ2-5, with 11 bases aligning to TRBD2. Per the germline V gene, CDR1 is SGHVS and CDR2 is FNYEAQ. J was trimmed by 4 bases and V by 1 base; bases with no gene match: 5. The CDR3 has 16 amino acids.

The chain is built from TRBV18 and TRBJ1-2, with TRBD1 matching over 7 bases. Trimming at V came to 2 bases and at J to 8 bases, leaving 8 bases not matched to a gene. CDR1 and CDR2 from the germline V gene are KGHSH and LQKENI. The CDR3 consists of 14 residues. The CDR3 loop is CASSPMEGARGYTF. The CDR3 coding sequence is TGTGCCAGCTCACCAATGGAGGGGGCGAGAGGCTACACCTTC.

The chain combines TRBV7-3 with TRBJ2-3; 9 positions match TRBD2. There are 15 residues in the CDR3. Germline trimming cut 4 bases from V and 4 bases from J; bases unmatched to any gene: 6. The V gene's germline CDR1 is SGHTA and CDR2 FQGTGA. The CDR3 protein is CASSSLAGVADTQYF. DNA of the CDR3: TGTGCCAGCAGCTCATTAGCGGGGGTGGCAGATACGCAGTATTTT.

The chain has TRBV7-9 and TRBJ1-1; 10 bases agree with TRBD1. V dropped 3 bases and J dropped 4; count of bases not matched to a gene: 5. CDR3 size: 15 residues. Looked up from germline, CDR1 is SEHNR and CDR2 is FQNEAQ (reference sequence). The CDR3 DNA sequence: TGTGCCAGCAGCTTCGAGACAGGGGGCATCACTGAAGCTTTCTTT. This codes for CASSFETGGITEAFF.

V usage is TRBV27 and J usage is TRBJ2-7; TRBD1 matches at 7 bases. Germline lookup yields CDR1 MNHEY and CDR2 SMNVEV (reference sequence). CDR3 length: 14 residues. J was trimmed by 2 bases and V by 5 bases; bases with no gene match: 6. CDR3 sequence reads: CASSPGTVAYEQYF. The CDR3 DNA sequence: TGTGCCAGCAGTCCCGGGACAGTCGCCTACGAGCAGTACTTC.

This CDR3 reads CASSLMRYGYTF. DNA of the CDR3: TGTGCCAGCAGTCTTATGCGCTATGGCTACACCTTC. The rearrangement uses TRBV6-5 and TRBJ1-2; no definite D call. V shed 5 bases and J shed 4 bases, with 8 bases lying between them. CDR1 and CDR2 from the germline V gene are MNHEY and SVGAGI. The CDR3 length is 12 residues.

This chain links TRBV7-9 with TRBJ2-2, with D maybe TRBD1 (6 bases). Trimming removed 2 bases from V and 5 bases from J, with 15 bases in between. CDR1 is SEHNR, CDR2 FQNEAQ, per germline (reference sequence). This CDR3 region has 16 residues. CDR3 loop: CASSLPGTGTTGELFF. CDR3 bases: TGTGCCAGCAGCTTACCCGGGACCGGGACAACCGGGGAGCTGTTTTTT.

The gene calls are TRBV21-1 and TRBJ2-3; the D call TRBD1 from the table was never checked on the DNA. TRBV21-1 is a pseudogene segment. This CDR3 is built from 18 residues. DNA of the CDR3: TGTGCCAGCAGCAAAGTAGGGTATATTGGGGGCATGACAGATACGCAGTATTTT. Protein product: CASSKVGYIGGMTDTQYF.

V and J are TRBV9 and TRBJ2-7; 8 bases map to TRBD2. V lost 2 bases, J lost 2 bases, and 9 bases stayed unmatched. The V gene's germline CDR1 is SGDLS and CDR2 YYNGEE. The CDR3 is made up of 16 amino acids. CDR3 DNA sequence: TGTGCCAGCAGCGTGACGGAGAGCGGGGGAACCTACGAGCAGTACTTC. Protein sequence: CASSVTESGGTYEQYF.

This clone was seen a few times. The chain combines TRBV30 with TRBJ1-3, with D uncertain. V lost 4 bases and J lost 0, with 10 bases in between. CDR1 is GTSNPN, CDR2 SVGIG, per germline (reference sequence). There are 14 residues in the CDR3. The CDR3 DNA sequence: TGTGCCTGGAATCAGGAGGGCTCTGGAAACACCATATATTTT. Translating gives CAWNQEGSGNTIYF. Drawing the rest from reference TRBV30 and TRBJ1-3, the complete variable domain is SQTIHQWPATLVQPVGSPLSLECTVEGTSNPNLYWYRQAAGRGLQLLFYSVGIGQISSEVPQNLSASRPQDRQFILSSKKLLLSDSGFYLCAWNQEGSGNTIYFGEGSWLTVV.

J is TRBJ2-7 and V is TRBV4-1, with D tentatively TRBD2 (6 bases). The CDR3 sequence is 19 residues long. With 0 bases removed from V and 2 bases from J, the gap between germline ends came to 23 bases. The germline gives CDR1 MGHRA, CDR2 YSYEKL. Written as DNA, the CDR3 is TGCGCCAGCAGCCAAGAGAGGGCAACGGATAGCGGCGATACCTACGAGCAGTACTTC. It translates to CASSQERATDSGDTYEQYF.

CDR3 protein: CASSQDRQRLFF. The DNA of the CDR3 is TGTGCCAGCAGCCAAGATAGACAAAGACTGTTTTTT. The chain carries TRBV3-1 (or the pseudogene TRBV3-2) and TRBJ1-4; no reliable D call. This CDR3 contains 12 residues. Germline CDR1 reads LGHDT; CDR2 reads YNNKEL (reference sequence). Trimming cost V 0 bases and J 13 bases, with 9 bases left between them.

CDR3 amino acids: CASSLGQTYNSPLHF. CDR3 DNA sequence: TGTGCCAGCAGCTTAGGTCAGACCTATAATTCACCCCTCCACTTT. The chain uses TRBV13 and TRBJ1-6; no definite D call. CDR1 PRHDT and CDR2 FYEKMQ come from the germline V gene (reference sequence). With 0 bases removed from V and 2 bases from J, the gap between germline ends came to 5 bases. The CDR3 covers 15 residues.

The J gene is TRBJ1-1, the V gene TRBV28, with 7 nucleotides matching TRBD1. With 4 bases clipped from V and 1 base from J, the junction kept 21 bases outside the gene matches. This CDR3 comprises 20 residues. From germline, CDR1 is MDHEN and CDR2 SYDVKM. The CDR3 here is CASSSRFLRTGGGRNTEAFF. CDR3 coding DNA: TGTGCCAGCAGTTCCCGTTTCTTGCGGACAGGAGGAGGGAGGAACACTGAAGCTTTCTTT.

V is TRBV5-6 and J is TRBJ1-2, with TRBD1 matching 7 bases. From germline, CDR1 is SGHDT and CDR2 YYEEEE. With 7 bases clipped from V and 4 bases from J, the junction kept 7 bases outside the gene matches. CDR3 length: 13 residues. The CDR3 sequence is CASRQGWGYGYTF. The CDR3 coding sequence is TGTGCCAGCCGACAGGGATGGGGCTATGGCTACACCTTC.

This clone came up a few times. The chain links TRBV7-2 to TRBJ2-1, with a tentative D call TRBD2 (7 bases). Germline assignment: CDR1 SGHTA and CDR2 FQGNSA. Trimming took off 4 bases at V and 12 bases at J, with 13 bases between the two ends. The CDR3 has 12 residues. The CDR3 DNA sequence: TGTGCCAGCAGCTGGTCCGGGGGGCGGCAGTTCTTC. Its translation: CASSWSGGRQFF.

The chain uses TRBV25-1 and TRBJ1-4, with unresolved D. The CDR3 extends over 15 amino acids. CDR1 and CDR2 from the germline V gene are MGHDK and SYGVNS. With 3 bases removed from V and 8 bases from J, the gap between germline ends came to 16 bases. CDR3 region: CASSDSVLASEKLFF. Written as DNA, the CDR3 is TGTGCCAGCAGTGATTCGGTCCTTGCTAGCGAAAAACTGTTTTTT.

This clone showed up just once. This rearrangement joins TRBV5-1 to TRBJ1-6, with D perhaps TRBD1 (5 bases). Trimming took 0 bases from V and 5 from J, leaving 12 bases between them. Germline CDR1 reads SGHRS; CDR2 reads YFSETQ. CDR3 length equals 16 residues. This CDR3 is CASSLGGGTNNSPLHF. The CDR3 DNA follows: TGCGCCAGCAGCTTGGGTGGGGGGACTAATAATTCACCCCTCCACTTT.